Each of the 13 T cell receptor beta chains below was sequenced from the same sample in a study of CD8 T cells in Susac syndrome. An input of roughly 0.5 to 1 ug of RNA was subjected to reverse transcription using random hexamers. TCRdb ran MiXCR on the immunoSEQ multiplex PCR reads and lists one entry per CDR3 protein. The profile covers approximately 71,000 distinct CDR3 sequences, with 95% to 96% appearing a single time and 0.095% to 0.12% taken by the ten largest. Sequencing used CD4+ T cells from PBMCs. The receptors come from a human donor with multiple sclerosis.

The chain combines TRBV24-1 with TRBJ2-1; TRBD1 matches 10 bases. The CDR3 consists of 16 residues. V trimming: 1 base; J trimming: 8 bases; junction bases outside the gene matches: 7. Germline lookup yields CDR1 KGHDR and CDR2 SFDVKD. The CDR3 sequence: CATSDFTTGGRDEQFF. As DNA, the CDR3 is TGTGCCACCAGTGATTTTACGACAGGGGGCCGCGATGAGCAGTTCTTC.

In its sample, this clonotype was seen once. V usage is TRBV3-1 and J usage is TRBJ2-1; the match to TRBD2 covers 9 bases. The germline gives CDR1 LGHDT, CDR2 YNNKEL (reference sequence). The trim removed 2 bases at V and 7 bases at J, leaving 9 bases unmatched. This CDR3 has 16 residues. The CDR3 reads CASSQNTGLAGNEQFF. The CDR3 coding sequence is TGTGCCAGCAGCCAAAATACGGGACTAGCAGGTAATGAGCAGTTCTTC.

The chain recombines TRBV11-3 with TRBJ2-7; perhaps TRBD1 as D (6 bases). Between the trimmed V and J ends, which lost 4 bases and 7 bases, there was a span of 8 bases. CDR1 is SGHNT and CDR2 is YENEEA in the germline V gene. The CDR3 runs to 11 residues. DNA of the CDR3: TGTGCCAGCAGCTCCAGGGGTGAGCAGTACTTC. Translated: CASSSRGEQYF.

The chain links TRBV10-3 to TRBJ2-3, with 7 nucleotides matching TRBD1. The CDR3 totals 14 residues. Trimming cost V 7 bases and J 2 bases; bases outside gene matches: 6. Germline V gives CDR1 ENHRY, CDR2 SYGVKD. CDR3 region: CAITLDRVTDTQYF. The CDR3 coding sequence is TGTGCCATCACCTTAGACAGGGTCACAGATACGCAGTATTTT.

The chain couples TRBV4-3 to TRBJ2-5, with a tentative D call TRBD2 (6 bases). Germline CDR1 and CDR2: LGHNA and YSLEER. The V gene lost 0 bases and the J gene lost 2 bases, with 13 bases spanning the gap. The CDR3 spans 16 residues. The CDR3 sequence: CASSQDLGGVQETQYF. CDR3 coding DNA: TGCGCCAGCAGCCAAGATCTTGGCGGGGTACAAGAGACCCAGTACTTC.

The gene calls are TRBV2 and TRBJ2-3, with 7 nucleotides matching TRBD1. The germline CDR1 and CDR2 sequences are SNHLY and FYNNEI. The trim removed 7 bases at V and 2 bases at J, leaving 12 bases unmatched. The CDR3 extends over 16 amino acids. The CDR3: CASKGTALWITDTQYF. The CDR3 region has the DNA TGTGCCAGCAAAGGGACAGCTCTCTGGATCACAGATACGCAGTATTTT.

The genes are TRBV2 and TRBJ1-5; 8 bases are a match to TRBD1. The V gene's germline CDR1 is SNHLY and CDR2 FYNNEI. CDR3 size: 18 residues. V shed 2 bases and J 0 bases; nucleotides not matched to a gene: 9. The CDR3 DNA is TGTGCCAGCAGTGAAAGGAGAGGACAGGGAGTTAGCAATCAGCCCCAGCATTTT. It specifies CASSERRGQGVSNQPQHF.

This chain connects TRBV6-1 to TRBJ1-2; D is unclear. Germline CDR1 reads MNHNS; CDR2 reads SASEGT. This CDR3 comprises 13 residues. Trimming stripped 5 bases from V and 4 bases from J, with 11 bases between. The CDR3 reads CASSSNRAYGYTF. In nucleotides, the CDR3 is TGTGCCAGCAGTTCCAACAGAGCCTATGGCTACACCTTC.

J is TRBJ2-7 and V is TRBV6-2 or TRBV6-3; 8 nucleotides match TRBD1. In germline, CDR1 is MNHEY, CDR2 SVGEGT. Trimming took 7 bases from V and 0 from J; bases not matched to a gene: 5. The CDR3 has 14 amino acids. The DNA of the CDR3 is TGTGCCAGCATGTTCCAGGGGGCCTCCTACGAGCAGTACTTC. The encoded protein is CASMFQGASYEQYF.

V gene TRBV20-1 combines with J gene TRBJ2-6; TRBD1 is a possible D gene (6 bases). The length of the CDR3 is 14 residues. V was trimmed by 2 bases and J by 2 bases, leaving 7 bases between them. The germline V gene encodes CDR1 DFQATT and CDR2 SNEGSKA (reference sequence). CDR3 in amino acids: CSARYRAGANVLTF. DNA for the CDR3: TGCAGTGCTAGATACAGGGCTGGGGCCAACGTCCTGACTTTC.

The CDR3 loop reads CASSYVSGRETQYF. The CDR3 nucleotides are TGTGCCAGCAGTTACGTCTCGGGAAGAGAGACCCAGTACTTC. The chain joins TRBV6-5 to TRBJ2-5, with D possibly matching TRBD2 (5 bases). Looked up from germline, CDR1 is MNHEY and CDR2 is SVGAGI. The CDR3 is 14 residues long. Trimming stripped 2 bases from V and 4 bases from J, with 11 bases between.

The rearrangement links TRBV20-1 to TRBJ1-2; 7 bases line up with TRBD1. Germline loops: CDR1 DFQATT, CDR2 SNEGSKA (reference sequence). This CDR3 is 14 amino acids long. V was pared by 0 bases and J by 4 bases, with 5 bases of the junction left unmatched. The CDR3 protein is CSAREGGQPYGYTF. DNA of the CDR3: TGCAGTGCTAGAGAAGGGGGACAGCCCTATGGCTACACCTTC.

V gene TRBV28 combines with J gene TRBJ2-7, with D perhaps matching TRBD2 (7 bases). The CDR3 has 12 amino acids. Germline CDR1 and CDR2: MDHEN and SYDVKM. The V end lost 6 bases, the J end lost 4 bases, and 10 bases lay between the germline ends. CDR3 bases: TGTGCCAGCAGGGAGGGGGGGTACGAGCAGTACTTC. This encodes CASREGGYEQYF.